Presented here are 2 T cell receptor beta chains from one specimen sequenced in a study of blood T cell repertoires in COVID-19. Here immunoSEQ multiplex PCR was the method, and the copy in TCRdb shows in-frame clones only, minus some. The sample records about 86,000 clones, more than 75% being singletons. The source material was peripheral blood. The receptor set was obtained from an elderly woman with acute or convalescent COVID-19.

The chain has TRBV5-4 and TRBJ1-5, with D unclear. CDR3 size: 14 residues. The germline gives CDR1 SGHNT, CDR2 YYREEE (reference sequence). V was trimmed by 6 bases and J by 0 bases, leaving 10 bases between them. The CDR3 DNA is TGTGCCAGCACCATTAGAAATAGCAATCAGCCCCAGCATTTT. Amino acids: CASTIRNSNQPQHF.

CDR3 in DNA: TGTGCCAGCAGTCGGGACAGCTCAAGTCAGCCCCAGCATTTT. Residues: CASSRDSSSQPQHF. This chain connects TRBV7-9 to TRBJ1-5, with 7 bases aligning to TRBD1. The CDR3 is made up of 14 amino acids. V shed 6 bases and J 6 bases; nucleotides not matched to a gene: 8. Germline CDR1 is SEHNR and CDR2 is FQNEAQ (reference sequence).